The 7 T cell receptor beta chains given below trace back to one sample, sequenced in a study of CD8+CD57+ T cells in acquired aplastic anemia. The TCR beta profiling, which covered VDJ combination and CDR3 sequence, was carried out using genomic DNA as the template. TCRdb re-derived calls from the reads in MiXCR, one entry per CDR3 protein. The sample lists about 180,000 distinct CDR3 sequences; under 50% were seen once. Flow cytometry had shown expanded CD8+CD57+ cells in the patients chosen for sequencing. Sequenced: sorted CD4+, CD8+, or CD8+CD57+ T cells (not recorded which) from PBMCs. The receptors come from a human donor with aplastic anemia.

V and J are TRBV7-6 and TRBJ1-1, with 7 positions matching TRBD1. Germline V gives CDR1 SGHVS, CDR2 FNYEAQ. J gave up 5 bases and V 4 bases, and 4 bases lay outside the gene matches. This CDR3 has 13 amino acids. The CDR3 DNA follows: TGTGCCAGCAGCTCAGAGGACAGGACTGAAGCTTTCTTT. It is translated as CASSSEDRTEAFF.

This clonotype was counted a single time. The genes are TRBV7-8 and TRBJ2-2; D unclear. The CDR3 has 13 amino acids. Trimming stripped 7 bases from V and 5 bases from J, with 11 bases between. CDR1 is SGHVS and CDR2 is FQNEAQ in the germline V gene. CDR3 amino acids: CASNFRWTGELFF. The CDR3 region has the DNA TGTGCCAGCAACTTTAGATGGACCGGGGAGCTGTTTTTT.

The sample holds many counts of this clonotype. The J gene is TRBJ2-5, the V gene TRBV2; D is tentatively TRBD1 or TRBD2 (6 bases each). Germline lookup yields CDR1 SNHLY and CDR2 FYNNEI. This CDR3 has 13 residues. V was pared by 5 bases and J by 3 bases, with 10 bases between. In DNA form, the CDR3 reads TGTGCCAGCAGTTTTAGGGGGGAAGAGACCCAGTACTTC. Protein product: CASSFRGEETQYF.

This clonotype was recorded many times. The CDR3 loop reads CASSVDRVTDTQYF. For the CDR3, the DNA is TGTGCCAGCAGCGTAGACAGGGTCACAGATACGCAGTATTTT. The V and J genes are TRBV9 and TRBJ2-3; D perhaps matches TRBD1 (6 bases). Trimming took 0 bases from V and 2 from J, leaving 7 bases between them. CDR3 length: 14 residues. The germline V gene has CDR1 SGDLS and CDR2 YYNGEE.

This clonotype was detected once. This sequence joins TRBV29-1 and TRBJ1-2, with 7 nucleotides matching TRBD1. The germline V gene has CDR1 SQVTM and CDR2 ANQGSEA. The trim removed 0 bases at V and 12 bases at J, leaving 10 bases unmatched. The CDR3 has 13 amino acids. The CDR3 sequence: CSVEEGQRPGNTF. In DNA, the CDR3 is TGCAGCGTTGAAGAGGGACAGCGCCCCGGGAACACCTTC.

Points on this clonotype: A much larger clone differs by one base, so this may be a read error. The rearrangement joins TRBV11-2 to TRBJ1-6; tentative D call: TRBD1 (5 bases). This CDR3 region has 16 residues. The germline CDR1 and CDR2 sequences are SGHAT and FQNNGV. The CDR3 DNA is TGTGCCAGCAGCTTAGAGGGCCCAGGGTTAAATTCACCCCCCCACTTT. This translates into CASSLEGPGLNSPPHF.

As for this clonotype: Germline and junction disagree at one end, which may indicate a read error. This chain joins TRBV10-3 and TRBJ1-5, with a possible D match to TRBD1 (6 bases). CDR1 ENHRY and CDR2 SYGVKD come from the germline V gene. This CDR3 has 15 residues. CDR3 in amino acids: CASSLGQIRNQPQHF. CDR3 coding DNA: TGTGCCAGCAGTCTCGGACAGATTCGTAATCAGCCCCAGCATTTT.